This T cell receptor beta chain was retrieved from a study of cytomegalovirus exposure and HLA in healthy donors (dated by TCRdb to 2016 to 2017). Regarding the study in general: In an earlier analysis of 450 to 750 of the donors, 276 Gb of sequence data and 100 million or so unique TCR beta sequences from 180 million or so T cells were reported. Donor age, sex, ethnicity and CMV serostatus were collected together with the repertoire data. To predict cytomegalovirus infection status, the study combined high-throughput TCR immunosequencing, statistical association of individual TCRs with disease status, and machine learning. Among the approximately 430 genotyped donors, approximately 81% belonged to the genetic ancestry cluster associated with self-reported Caucasian donors. Across approximately 420 genotyped donors of the cohort, an average of about 250,000 unique TCR beta nucleotide sequences per donor were sequenced, and around 19% of those sequences were non-productive. The later analysis used no new phenotypic data to find candidate immune exposures, relying instead on TCR beta sequences and their occurrence across donors. Using immunosequencing, the study profiled T cell repertoires from around 680 subjects and related those repertoires to cytomegalovirus serostatus. The aim of the study was to test whether cataloging public T cell receptors could identify signatures of past pathogen exposure. HLA typing included class I and class II loci at four-digit resolution. All discovery cohort repertoires had been generated using a single sequencing platform. About five DR-DQ haplotypes were handled as single units for association and clustering because linkage in the cohort was strong. Typing coverage differed by locus: A, B, C, DRB1 and DQB1 were typed in roughly 620-630 donors, DQA1 in 500 to 550, DPA1 in around 580, and DPB1 in around 490. A later genetic analysis used genome-wide SNP genotypes for 398 of the 666 donors, treating that subset as a discovery cohort. In an earlier analysis of a few hundred of the donors, high-throughput TCR beta sequencing was used to judge whether each TCR beta V gene segment behaved as functional or pseudogenic. In a later analysis, previously published TCR beta repertoires from 550 to 750 donors were re-analyzed and high-resolution HLA genotyping was added so that TCR occurrence patterns could be studied. In addition to the first cohort of 500 to 850 subjects, a separate validation cohort of 120 different subjects was used. An early release that covered roughly 600 HLA-typed donors contained approximately 320 gigabases of sequencing data and 75 million to 100 million unique TCR sequences. General findings and caveats noted by the study authors: Only TCR beta chains were sequenced in this cohort, and the absence of alpha or paired-chain data limited detectable features. According to the authors, the approach could potentially be generalized to other disease states and immunological phenotypes. Assigning TCR associations to individual alleles was difficult when HLA alleles, especially DR and DQ, strongly co-occurred. The earlier analysis of approximately 540 of the donors excluded some 16 rarely observed V segments, including chromosome 9 orphons, because counts were too low. V-gene and J-gene trimming of TCR beta chains was associated with a missense DCLRE1C variant in a later genetic analysis, and the association was replicated in an independent cohort. The classifier was reported to diagnose cytomegalovirus status with high specificity and sensitivity in both the original cohort and the validation cohort. Because HLA typing was unavailable for some donors at each locus, only the typed subset was used in association tests. The study listed 150 to 200 TCR beta chains as associated with cytomegalovirus. Linkage disequilibrium might explain the correlated functional status among segregating V segments, but an unknown experimental factor could not be ruled out. In vitro tests confirmed that a few of the cytomegalovirus-associated TCR beta chains recognize cytomegalovirus antigens. A later genetic analysis reported fewer N-insertions in productive TCRs among donors in an Asian-associated ancestry cluster than the approximately 700-donor mean. CMV serostatus was the only immune exposure information available for the cohort. Most CMV-associated TCR beta chains appeared to be HLA-restricted in a later analysis, and the HLA associations seemed to be driven largely by CMV exposure. While some public TCRs were present in many individuals, most TCR sequences turned up only very rarely across donors. In a later analysis, TCR association rates were found to vary across HLA loci, with the most associated TCRs seen for DRB1 alleles and the fewest for HLA-C alleles. In a later analysis, HLA-associated TCR beta chains were found to be more clonally expanded and to have lower generation probabilities than equally common non-associated chains. A later analysis associated 17,000 or so TCR beta sequences with specific HLA alleles at a false discovery rate of 0.05. A further reported finding was that TCR beta sequences accurately predicted the HLA-A and HLA-B alleles for most subjects in the first cohort. In a later analysis, several top co-occurrence clusters were reported to appear linked to parvovirus B19, influenza, CMV and Epstein-Barr virus. Because the 87-base-pair reads could not distinguish some IMGT-functional V segments, including TRBV6-2 and TRBV6-3, those segments were excluded. The presence/absence analyses assumed that sequencing depth was roughly uniform across donors, and that assumption may not be true. A group of highly shared sequence variants was considered likely to be a technical artifact of the sequencing pipeline. An earlier analysis of around 600 of the donors showed that most TCR beta V segments appeared in productive rearrangements either about 87% or about 30% of the time, which broadly matched IMGT annotations.

The library came from the immunoSEQ multiplex PCR assay. For the multiplex PCR, a mixture combining 60 forward primers for TCR Vbeta segments and 13 reverse primers for TCR Jbeta segments was used. The CDR3 region of rearranged TCR beta genes was amplified from genomic DNA with a multiplex PCR assay. On the Illumina HiSeq System, the amplified TCR beta libraries were sequenced as 87-base-pair reads. In the paper's pipeline: Across the roughly 640 repertoires, a later analysis counted roughly 77 million unique TCR beta chains, about 10 million of which were shared by at least two donors. Raw reads were error-corrected and collapsed into unique sequences with a nearest-neighbor algorithm that merged closely related sequences to remove PCR and sequencing errors. CDR3 sequences were aligned to IMGT reference sequences to assign V, D and J gene segments. For a sequence to be retained, at least a six-nucleotide match to both a V gene segment and a J gene segment was required. Rearrangements were classified as productive when the CDR3 lacked stop codons and remained in frame with V and J, and all other rearrangements were classified as non-productive. Following IMGT convention, CDR3 was defined as the stretch from the second conserved V-encoded cysteine to the conserved J-encoded phenylalanine. In an earlier analysis of around 540 of the donors, sequences lacking an unambiguous match to a single V gene segment were excluded. In an earlier analysis of 450 to 750 of the donors, a V segment was called functional when productive rearrangements were above 56.7%, and segregating when the standard deviation between donors exceeded 5%. A statistical classification framework was developed to diagnose cytomegalovirus status using the catalog of TCR beta chain sequences. V and J gene assignment, in a later analysis, came from comparing TCR nucleotide sequences with IMGT/GENE-DB human TR gene sequences. A later analysis assigned CDR3 sequences and most-parsimonious VDJ recombination scenarios with the TCRdist pipeline. A later analysis defined each TCR beta chain by its CDR3 amino acid sequence plus V-gene family, and excluded reads lacking a unique V-gene family. A later analysis removed 600 or so highly shared, low-generation-probability nucleotide sequences to deal with suspected cross-contamination and a sequencing artifact. In a later analysis, a clonal expansion index was calculated for each public chain from normalized within-repertoire ranks of inferred template counts. A later analysis computed generation probabilities with a VDJ recombination model fitted to out-of-frame rearrangements, and checked the results against IGoR. In a later analysis, TCR-TCR, TCR-HLA and TCR-CMV co-occurrence was scored with hypergeometric tests, and a repertoire-size bias correction was applied to TCR pairs. False discovery rates were estimated in a later analysis by permuting HLA or CMV assignments 20 times. A later analysis grouped co-occurring TCRs with DBSCAN, adding TCRdist sequence similarity when clustering within HLA-allele-positive subsets. Co-occurrence clustering excluded repertoires with fewer than 30,000 or more than 120,000 public chains, plus five with anomalous nucleotide sharing. This immuneACCESS table, as held by TCRdb, lists in-frame sequences with V and J called but not all clones. Of the missing ones, under half trace to an unresolved V gene in checked studies; the others have no known cause. Clonal size and the V and J genes are those of that table, whereas D and trimming came from the DNA. Within this sample are roughly 150,000 clones, with 80% to 85% of them counted one time only. The ten largest clones represent around 0.93% of the sample.

Reading the germline V gene (reference sequence) gives CDR1 MNHEY and CDR2 SMNVEV. Counted from cysteine to phenylalanine, this CDR3 has 16 amino acids. The retained sequence is limited to the CDR3, 48 bases, with the frame set at the first base. The junction shows trimming of 4 bases on V and 7 bases on J, and the gene matches do not reach 7 bases of it. A word on this clone: The antigen it recognizes is unknown. Base-call qualities are not available, and no considerably larger clone is one nucleotide away.

The cohort comprised 710 or so healthy bone marrow donors. At the time of sampling, all cohort members were nominally healthy, though unrecorded immune exposures were likely present. The donor was CMV seronegative and belonged to the group of around 400 seronegative cohort members. Every donor gave a peripheral blood sample, and the peripheral blood mononuclear cells from that sample were used for TCR beta sequencing. Genomic DNA was extracted from the blood cell samples with the Qiagen DNeasy Blood Extraction Kit. The sequence came from a man younger than 40 in good health and CMV-seronegative. Rearrangement joined TRBV27 to TRBJ2-1; TRBD2 agrees with 13 junctional bases. The sample comprised PBMCs. The nucleotides are TGTGCCAGCAGTTCCGCCTGGACTAGCGGGAGTAATGAGCAGTTCTTC. This gives the protein CASSSAWTSGSNEQFF.